This T cell receptor (beta chain) was found in a study of siplizumab effects on memory and regulatory T cells. Germline V lookup: CDR1 SGHTA, CDR2 FQGNSA. Trimming pared 1 base from V and 4 bases from J, leaving 9 bases between. This CDR3 is built from 14 residues. Every sample had 95,000 to 100,000 of its TCR templates assayed. Using immunoSEQ multiplex PCR, the repertoire was profiled, and TCRdb retains in-frame clones only, with some absent. The sample includes roughly 56,000 clones, approximately 95% seen only once; the top ten take 30% to 40%. The study's findings and limits: Proliferating siplizumab-culture Tregs lacked confirmation of suppressive function. The naive T cell population seemed more diverse than memory cells and seemed a major contributor to the alloresponse.

With regard to this clone: Its antigen is not identified.

The chain combines TRBV7-2 with TRBJ2-3; D is uncertain. Sequencing used CD8+ T cells sorted from blood. The receptor comes from a human donor in good health. CDR3 residues: CASSLGLAADTQYF. CDR3 bases: TGTGCCAGCAGCTTAGGATTAGCAGCAGATACGCAGTATTTT.